Below, one T cell receptor (beta chain) is given with its context. These data come from a study of blood T cells in healthy people across ages. J was trimmed by 0 bases and V by 6 bases; bases with no gene match: 6. The V gene's germline CDR1 is SGHRS and CDR2 YFSETQ. CDR3 length equals 16 residues. Using a J-beta primer mix together with a sample-barcoded 5' primer, a second PCR was run for about 6 to 11 cycles. TCRdb reprocessed the 5' RACE reads via MiXCR and lists one record per CDR3 protein. The table lists 700,000 to 1,000,000 distinct CDR3 sequences, roughly 44% of them singletons. The source is a man in his 60s in good health. Sequencing was carried out using blood. This chain uses TRBV5-1 with TRBJ2-6, with 7 bases aligning to TRBD1. CDR3: CASTSRGISGANVLTF. CDR3 nucleotide sequence: TGCGCCAGCACCTCCAGGGGGATCTCTGGGGCCAACGTCCTGACTTTC.